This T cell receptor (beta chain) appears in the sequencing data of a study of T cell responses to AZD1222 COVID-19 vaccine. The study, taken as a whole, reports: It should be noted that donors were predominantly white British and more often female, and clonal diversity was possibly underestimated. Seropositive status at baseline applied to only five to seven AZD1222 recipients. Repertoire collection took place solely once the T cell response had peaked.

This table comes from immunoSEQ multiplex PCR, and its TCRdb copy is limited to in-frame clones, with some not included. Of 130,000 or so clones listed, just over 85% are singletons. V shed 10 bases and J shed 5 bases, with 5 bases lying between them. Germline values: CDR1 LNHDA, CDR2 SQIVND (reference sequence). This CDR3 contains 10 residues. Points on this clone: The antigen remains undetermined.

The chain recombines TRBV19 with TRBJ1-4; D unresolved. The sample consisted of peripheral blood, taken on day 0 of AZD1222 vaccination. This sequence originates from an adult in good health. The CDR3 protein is CATKNEKLFF. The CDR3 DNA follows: TGTGCCACTAAAAATGAAAAACTGTTTTTT.